The rows below give T cell receptor beta chains drawn from one sample of a study of OX40 agonist ivuxolimab in advanced cancers. Sequenced by immunoSEQ multiplex PCR; TCRdb stores in-frame clones only, minus some. The top ten clones hold 2.6% of a sample with some 45,000 clones, about 79% of them seen once. The sample was CD4+ or CD8+ T cells sorted from blood, taken in a trial of the OX40 agonist ivuxolimab. The receptors were sampled from an adult with an advanced solid tumor such as melanoma, head and neck, liver or kidney cancer. The CDR3 runs from the conserved cysteine through the conserved F or W. Fields, in order: V gene, D gene, J gene, clone size, CDR3 DNA, CDR3 protein. A D gene is named only where the DNA matches it firmly. Size is omitted from some rows. Given values are once, few, many or a class for expanded clones.

v_gene: TRBV15; d_gene: TRBD1; j_gene: TRBJ1-5; abundance: .; CDR3nt: TGCGCCACCAGCAGGATAGGGACAGGGGCCGATCAGCCCCAGCATTTT; CDR3aa: CATSRIGTGADQPQHF
v_gene: TRBV4-2; d_gene: .; j_gene: TRBJ2-6; abundance: .; CDR3nt: TGTGCCAGCAGCCAAGATAGGGCCAGGCTGAGCTCTGGGGCCAACGTCCTGACTTTC; CDR3aa: CASSQDRARLSSGANVLTF
v_gene: TRBV4-1; d_gene: TRBD1; j_gene: TRBJ2-1; abundance: once; CDR3nt: TGCGCCAGCAGCCAAGAACGGACAGGGGGCTACAATGAGCAGTTCTTC; CDR3aa: CASSQERTGGYNEQFF
v_gene: TRBV10-3; d_gene: .; j_gene: TRBJ1-1; abundance: few; CDR3nt: TGTGCCATCAAACCGGGGGAGAACACTGAAGCTTTCTTT; CDR3aa: CAIKPGENTEAFF
v_gene: TRBV7-4; d_gene: .; j_gene: TRBJ2-6; abundance: .; CDR3nt: TGTGCCAGCAGCCAGAGACCTAGCTCACAAAGTCGGGCCAACGTCCTGACTTTC; CDR3aa: CASSQRPSSQSRANVLTF
v_gene: TRBV5-8; d_gene: TRBD2; j_gene: TRBJ2-7; abundance: .; CDR3nt: TGTGCCAGCAGCTTAGTCGCTACTAGCGGGGGGACCTACGAGCAGTACTTC; CDR3aa: CASSLVATSGGTYEQYF
v_gene: TRBV6-5; d_gene: .; j_gene: TRBJ2-7; abundance: .; CDR3nt: TGTGCCAGCAGTGCGACCGGGGTCTCCTACGAGCAGTACTTC; CDR3aa: CASSATGVSYEQYF
v_gene: TRBV6-6; d_gene: .; j_gene: TRBJ1-1; abundance: .; CDR3nt: TGTGCCAGCAGTACAGGGTGGGGACCTGAAGCTTTCTTT; CDR3aa: CASSTGWGPEAFF
v_gene: TRBV18; d_gene: .; j_gene: TRBJ1-2; abundance: .; CDR3nt: TGTGCCAGCTCACCAGGCAGGACAGTCTCCCTCGGCTACACCTTC; CDR3aa: CASSPGRTVSLGYTF
v_gene: TRBV27; d_gene: TRBD1; j_gene: TRBJ1-2; abundance: .; CDR3nt: TGTGCCAGCAGTCCACGGACAGGGAACTATGGCTACACCTTC; CDR3aa: CASSPRTGNYGYTF
v_gene: TRBV11-2; d_gene: .; j_gene: TRBJ2-7; abundance: .; CDR3nt: TGTGCCAGCAGCTTCCTGGCATCCCCCGCCTACGAGCAGTACTTC; CDR3aa: CASSFLASPAYEQYF
v_gene: TRBV7-6; d_gene: .; j_gene: TRBJ1-1; abundance: once; CDR3nt: TGTGCCAGCAGCGGGGCTGAAGCTTTCTTT; CDR3aa: CASSGAEAFF
v_gene: TRBV6-5; d_gene: TRBD1; j_gene: TRBJ2-7; abundance: .; CDR3nt: TGTGCCAGCACCACCGTAAGACAGGGGAACTACGAGCAGTACTTC; CDR3aa: CASTTVRQGNYEQYF
v_gene: TRBV6-4; d_gene: TRBD2; j_gene: TRBJ2-7; abundance: .; CDR3nt: TGTGCCAGCAGCCAGACTAGCGGGAGAGGAGGGGCCTACGAGCAGTACTTC; CDR3aa: CASSQTSGRGGAYEQYF
v_gene: TRBV10-1; d_gene: TRBD2; j_gene: TRBJ2-1; abundance: .; CDR3nt: TGCGCCAGCAGTGACCACGGACCCGGGAGGGATGAGCAGTTCTTC; CDR3aa: CASSDHGPGRDEQFF
v_gene: TRBV11-1; d_gene: TRBD2; j_gene: TRBJ2-1; abundance: .; CDR3nt: TGTGCCAGCAGGGGACTAGCGGATCGGGATGAGCAGTTCTTC; CDR3aa: CASRGLADRDEQFF
v_gene: TRBV30; d_gene: .; j_gene: TRBJ2-1; abundance: .; CDR3nt: TGTGCCTGGACCCGCCGGGGGACCCTCTTCGACAATGAGCAGTTCTTC; CDR3aa: CAWTRRGTLFDNEQFF
v_gene: TRBV5-4; d_gene: .; j_gene: TRBJ2-7; abundance: .; CDR3nt: TGTGCCAGCAGCTTGGGCCAGGGCGAGCAGTACTTC; CDR3aa: CASSLGQGEQYF
v_gene: TRBV11-3; d_gene: TRBD1; j_gene: TRBJ1-5; abundance: .; CDR3nt: TGTGCCAGCAGCTTTCCGAGACAGGGGACAGTTGGCAATCAGCCCCAGCATTTT; CDR3aa: CASSFPRQGTVGNQPQHF
v_gene: TRBV9; d_gene: .; j_gene: TRBJ1-6; abundance: once; CDR3nt: TGTGCCAGCAGCGAAGTAGCGAATTCACCCCTCCACTTT; CDR3aa: CASSEVANSPLHF
v_gene: TRBV15; d_gene: .; j_gene: TRBJ1-1; abundance: .; CDR3nt: TGTGCCACCAGCAGGGGTCAAGTGAACACTGAAGCTTTCTTT; CDR3aa: CATSRGQVNTEAFF
v_gene: TRBV5-8; d_gene: TRBD1; j_gene: TRBJ2-6; abundance: .; CDR3nt: TGTGCCAGCAGCCGCAGGGGGCCTGGGGCCAACGTCCTGACTTTC; CDR3aa: CASSRRGPGANVLTF
v_gene: TRBV7-9; d_gene: TRBD1; j_gene: TRBJ2-7; abundance: .; CDR3nt: TGTGCCAGCAGCCTTACCGGGACAGGGGATCGCCACGAGCAGTACTTC; CDR3aa: CASSLTGTGDRHEQYF
v_gene: TRBV5-1; d_gene: TRBD2; j_gene: TRBJ2-2; abundance: .; CDR3nt: TGCGCCAGCAGCTTGGTGGGACTAGCGGGGGGAATCACCGGGGAGCTGTTTTTT; CDR3aa: CASSLVGLAGGITGELFF
v_gene: TRBV7-4; d_gene: .; j_gene: TRBJ1-6; abundance: .; CDR3nt: TGTGCCAGCAGCTTGCGTAGGGAGGCTTCACCCCTCCACTTT; CDR3aa: CASSLRREASPLHF
v_gene: TRBV6-5; d_gene: .; j_gene: TRBJ2-7; abundance: .; CDR3nt: TGTGCCAGCAGTGCGAGGGGCGCTGGGGAGTACGAGCAGTACTTC; CDR3aa: CASSARGAGEYEQYF
v_gene: TRBV7-5; d_gene: .; j_gene: TRBJ1-5; abundance: .; CDR3nt: TGTGCCAGAAGCTTGATATTGGGTACAGGGTTCAATCAGCCCCAGCATTTT; CDR3aa: CARSLILGTGFNQPQHF
v_gene: TRBV5-1; d_gene: TRBD1; j_gene: TRBJ1-2; abundance: .; CDR3nt: TGCGCCAGCAGCTTCCCGGGACAGGGCAATGGCTACACCTTC; CDR3aa: CASSFPGQGNGYTF
v_gene: TRBV5-1; d_gene: .; j_gene: TRBJ1-1; abundance: few; CDR3nt: TGCGCCAGCAGCTTGGTTCGGGGGGTTATGAAGAACACTGAAGCTTTCTTT; CDR3aa: CASSLVRGVMKNTEAFF
v_gene: TRBV2; d_gene: .; j_gene: TRBJ1-4; abundance: few; CDR3nt: TGTGCCAGCAGTGAAGGGAATTCGGGCGAAAAACTGTTTTTT; CDR3aa: CASSEGNSGEKLFF
v_gene: TRBV12-5; d_gene: .; j_gene: TRBJ1-2; abundance: .; CDR3nt: TGTGCTAGTGGTTTGGGGATCGGGCAGGGGAAGGCTAACTATGGCTACACCTTC; CDR3aa: CASGLGIGQGKANYGYTF
v_gene: TRBV19; d_gene: .; j_gene: TRBJ2-7; abundance: few; CDR3nt: TGTGCCAGTAGACCTTTGGCAGCCTCGGACGAGCAGTACTTC; CDR3aa: CASRPLAASDEQYF
v_gene: TRBV28; d_gene: .; j_gene: TRBJ2-1; abundance: .; CDR3nt: TGTGCCAGCAGCCTGCCCGGGACACCGAGAATGTTCTTC; CDR3aa: CASSLPGTPRMFF
v_gene: TRBV29-1; d_gene: .; j_gene: TRBJ2-1; abundance: .; CDR3nt: TGCAGCGTTGAAGATCTTCGACTGGAGCAGTTCTTC; CDR3aa: CSVEDLRLEQFF
v_gene: TRBV5-8; d_gene: .; j_gene: TRBJ2-1; abundance: .; CDR3nt: TGTGCCAGCATGGCCACCCTCTTGATGGATGAGCAGTTCTTC; CDR3aa: CASMATLLMDEQFF
v_gene: TRBV5-8; d_gene: .; j_gene: TRBJ1-1; abundance: .; CDR3nt: TGCGCCAGCAGCCAGTACGCCGCTACTTACACTGAAGCTTTCTTT; CDR3aa: CASSQYAATYTEAFF
v_gene: TRBV11-2; d_gene: .; j_gene: TRBJ1-1; abundance: .; CDR3nt: TGTGCCAGCAGCTTTCAGGCGGGGGCTGAAGCTTTCTTT; CDR3aa: CASSFQAGAEAFF
v_gene: TRBV5-1; d_gene: .; j_gene: TRBJ2-1; abundance: .; CDR3nt: TGCGCCAGCAGCAGGGGACTGTACAATGAGCAGTTCTTC; CDR3aa: CASSRGLYNEQFF
v_gene: TRBV5-1; d_gene: TRBD1; j_gene: TRBJ2-1; abundance: .; CDR3nt: TGCGCCAGCAGCTTCGACAGGGTTAGCAATGAGCAGTTCTTC; CDR3aa: CASSFDRVSNEQFF
v_gene: TRBV12-5; d_gene: .; j_gene: TRBJ2-7; abundance: .; CDR3nt: TGTGCTAGTGGCCATCGAATAACCCCCGCGAAGTACGAGCAGTACTTC; CDR3aa: CASGHRITPAKYEQYF
v_gene: TRBV2; d_gene: .; j_gene: TRBJ2-7; abundance: .; CDR3nt: TGTGCCAGCAGTCAGGCTACGACCTACGAGCAGTACTTC; CDR3aa: CASSQATTYEQYF
v_gene: TRBV7-2; d_gene: TRBD1; j_gene: TRBJ2-1; abundance: once; CDR3nt: TGTGCCAGCAGCTTAGCTTCCGGGACAGTCCCCTACAATGAGCAGTTCTTC; CDR3aa: CASSLASGTVPYNEQFF
v_gene: TRBV7-2; d_gene: .; j_gene: TRBJ1-6; abundance: few; CDR3nt: TGTGCCAGCAGCTTACCCGGGGGCCTCCACTTT; CDR3aa: CASSLPGGLHF
v_gene: TRBV7-2; d_gene: .; j_gene: TRBJ2-3; abundance: .; CDR3nt: TGTGCCAGCAGCTCCGCCGGGGGCTTGGATACGCAGTATTTT; CDR3aa: CASSSAGGLDTQYF
v_gene: TRBV7-6; d_gene: TRBD2; j_gene: TRBJ2-2; abundance: few; CDR3nt: TGTGCCAGCAGCTTACGGGCGGGGGGGGACACCGGGGAGCTGTTTTTT; CDR3aa: CASSLRAGGDTGELFF